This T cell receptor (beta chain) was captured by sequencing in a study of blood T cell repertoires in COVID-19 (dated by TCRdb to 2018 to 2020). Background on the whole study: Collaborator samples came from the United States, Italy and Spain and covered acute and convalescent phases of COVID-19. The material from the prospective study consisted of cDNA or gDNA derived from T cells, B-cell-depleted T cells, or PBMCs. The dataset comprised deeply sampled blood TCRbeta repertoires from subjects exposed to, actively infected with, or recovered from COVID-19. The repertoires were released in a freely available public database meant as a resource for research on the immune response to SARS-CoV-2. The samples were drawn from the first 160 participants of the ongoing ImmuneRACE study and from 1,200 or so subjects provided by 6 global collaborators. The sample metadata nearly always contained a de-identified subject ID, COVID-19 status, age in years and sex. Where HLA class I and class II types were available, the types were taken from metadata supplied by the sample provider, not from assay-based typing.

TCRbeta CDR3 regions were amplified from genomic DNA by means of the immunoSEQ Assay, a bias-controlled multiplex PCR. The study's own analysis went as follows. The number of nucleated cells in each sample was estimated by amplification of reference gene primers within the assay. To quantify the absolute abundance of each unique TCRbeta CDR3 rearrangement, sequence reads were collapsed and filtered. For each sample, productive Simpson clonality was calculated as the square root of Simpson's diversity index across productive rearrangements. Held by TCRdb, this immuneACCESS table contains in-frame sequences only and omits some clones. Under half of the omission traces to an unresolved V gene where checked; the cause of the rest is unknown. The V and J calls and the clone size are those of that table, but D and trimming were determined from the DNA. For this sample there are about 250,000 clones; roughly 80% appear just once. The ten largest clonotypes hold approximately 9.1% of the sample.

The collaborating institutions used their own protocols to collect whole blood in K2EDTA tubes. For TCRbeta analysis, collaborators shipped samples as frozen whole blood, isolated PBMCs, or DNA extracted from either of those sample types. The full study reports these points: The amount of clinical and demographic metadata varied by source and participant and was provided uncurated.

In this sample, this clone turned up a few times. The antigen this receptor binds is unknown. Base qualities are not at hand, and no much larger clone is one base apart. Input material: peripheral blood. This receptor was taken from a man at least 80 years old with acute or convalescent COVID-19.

The DNA sequence is given as TGTGCCAGCAGCTCCTATGACAGGACCTACGAGCAGTACTTC. The encoded protein is CASSSYDRTYEQYF. The chain joins TRBV11-1 to TRBJ2-7; the D segment could be TRBD1, given 6 matching bases. CDR1 SGHAT and CDR2 FQDESV were looked up in the germline V gene (reference sequence). Including cysteine and phenylalanine, the CDR3 has 14 amino acids. Left in the record is the CDR3 DNA by itself, 42 bases read in frame from the first base. V and J are truncated by 4 bases and 2 bases respectively, leaving an intervening sequence of 12 bases.